A selection of T cell receptor beta chains follows, all from one sample in a study of T cell responses to AZD1222 COVID-19 vaccine. Method: immunoSEQ multiplex PCR; TCRdb's copy keeps in-frame clones and lacks some. This table has about 160,000 clones, 75% to 95% appearing once. This specimen consisted of peripheral blood, obtained 28 days after the second AZD1222 dose. These receptors were obtained from an adult who received the AZD1222 COVID-19 vaccine. Each CDR3 is given with its conserved first and last residue. Fields, in order: J gene, V gene, clone size, CDR3 protein. The size field is filled for only some rows; it gives once, few, many or a size class.

TRBJ2-2,TRBV30,.,CAWSVLREATGELFF
TRBJ1-1,TRBV4-1,.,CASSQEVPLNTEAFF
TRBJ1-5,TRBV6-2/TRBV6-3,once,CASSSRSYSNQPQHF
TRBJ1-2,TRBV6-5,.,CASSSTGNNYGYTF
TRBJ2-3,TRBV25-1,.,CASSGYRTSGLRDDTQYF
TRBJ2-3,TRBV4-1,.,CASSLQGSGRSDTQYF
TRBJ1-1,TRBV27,.,CASSLVRGMNTEAFF
TRBJ2-7,TRBV10-1,.,CASSSAPPYEQYF
TRBJ1-5,TRBV19,.,CASSFSPGQFSNQPQHF
TRBJ1-2,TRBV6-1,.,CASSEEKATTNGYTF
TRBJ2-1,TRBV4-1,.,CASSQVGGTGGNEQFF
TRBJ2-1,TRBV5-1,.,CASSLGESLYNEQFF
TRBJ1-6,TRBV6-5,.,CASGQPNYNSPLHF
TRBJ2-7,TRBV5-4,few,CASSLIGISHEQYF
TRBJ2-2,TRBV19,.,CASMGLAGVRTGELFF
TRBJ2-7,TRBV5-1,.,CASSSEGQGAGEQYF
TRBJ1-5,TRBV30,once,CAWSEAFSNQPQHF
TRBJ2-3,TRBV2,few,CASSLPSGGTDTQYF
TRBJ1-2,TRBV24-1,.,CATSGYQGGYTF
TRBJ1-3,TRBV11-2,.,CASSFSRSSGNTIYF
TRBJ1-1,TRBV14,.,CASSQGAPAGNTEAFF
TRBJ1-1,TRBV18,once,CASSATSNTEAFF
TRBJ2-7,TRBV28,.,CASSLQGASYEQYF
TRBJ1-4,TRBV7-8,.,CASSLGGVEKLFF
TRBJ1-5,TRBV6-1,.,CASSEGVKLQHF
TRBJ2-2,TRBV19,.,CASKTMRATGELFF
TRBJ2-7,TRBV4-1,.,CASSQGGTGRVEQYF
TRBJ2-5,TRBV7-8,.,CASSLIGTHQETQYF
TRBJ2-7,TRBV6-1,once,CASSELAGIPSHEQYF